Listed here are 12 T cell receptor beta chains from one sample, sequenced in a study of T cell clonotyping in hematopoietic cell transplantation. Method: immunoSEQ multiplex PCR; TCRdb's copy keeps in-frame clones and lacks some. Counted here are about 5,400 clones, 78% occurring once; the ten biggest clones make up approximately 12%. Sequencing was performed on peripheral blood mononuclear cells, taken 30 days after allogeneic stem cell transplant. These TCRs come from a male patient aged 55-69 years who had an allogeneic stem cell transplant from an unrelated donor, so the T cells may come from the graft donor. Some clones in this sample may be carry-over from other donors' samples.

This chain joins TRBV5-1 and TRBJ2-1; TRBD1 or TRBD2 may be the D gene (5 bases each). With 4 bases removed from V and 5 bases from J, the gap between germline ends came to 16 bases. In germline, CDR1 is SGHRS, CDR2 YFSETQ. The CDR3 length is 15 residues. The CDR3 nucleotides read TGCGCCAGCAGCGCCGCGAGAGGGGTGGACAATGAGCAGTTCTTC. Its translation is CASSAARGVDNEQFF. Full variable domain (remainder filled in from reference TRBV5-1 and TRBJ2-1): KAGVTQTPRYLIKTRGQQVTLSCSPISGHRSVSWYQQTPGQGLQFLFEYFSETQRNKGNFPGRFSGRQFSNSRSEMNVSTLELGDSALYLCASSAARGVDNEQFFGPGTRLTVL.

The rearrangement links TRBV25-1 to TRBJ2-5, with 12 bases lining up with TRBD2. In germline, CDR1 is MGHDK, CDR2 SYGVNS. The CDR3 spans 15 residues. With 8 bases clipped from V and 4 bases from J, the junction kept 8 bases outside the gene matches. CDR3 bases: TGTGCCAGCTCCACTCGGACTAGCGGGGCAGAGACCCAGTACTTC. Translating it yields CASSTRTSGAETQYF.

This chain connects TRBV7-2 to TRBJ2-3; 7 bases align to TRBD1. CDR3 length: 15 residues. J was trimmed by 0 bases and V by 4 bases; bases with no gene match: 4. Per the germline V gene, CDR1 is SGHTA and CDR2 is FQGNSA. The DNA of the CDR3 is TGTGCCAGCAGCTCGACAGGGCTGAGCACAGATACGCAGTATTTT. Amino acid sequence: CASSSTGLSTDTQYF.

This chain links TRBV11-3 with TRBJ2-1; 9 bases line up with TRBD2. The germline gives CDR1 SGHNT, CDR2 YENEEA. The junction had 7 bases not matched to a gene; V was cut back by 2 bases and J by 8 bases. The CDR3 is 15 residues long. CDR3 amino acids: CASSLSGGGAYEQFF. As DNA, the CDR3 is TGTGCCAGCAGCTTATCTGGCGGGGGGGCATATGAGCAGTTCTTC.

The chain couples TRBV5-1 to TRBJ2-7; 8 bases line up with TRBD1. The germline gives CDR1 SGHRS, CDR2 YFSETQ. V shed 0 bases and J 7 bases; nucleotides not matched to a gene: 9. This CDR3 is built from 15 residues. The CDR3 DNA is TGCGCCAGCAGCTTGGTGGCAGGGGGCCAAGGGGAGCAGTACTTC. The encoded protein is CASSLVAGGQGEQYF.

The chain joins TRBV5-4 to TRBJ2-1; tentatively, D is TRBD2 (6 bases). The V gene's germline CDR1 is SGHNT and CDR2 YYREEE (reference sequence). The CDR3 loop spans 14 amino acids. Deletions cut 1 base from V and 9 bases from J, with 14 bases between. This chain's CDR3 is CASSLQSGRGEQFF. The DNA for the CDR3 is TGTGCCAGCAGCTTGCAATCCGGGAGAGGTGAGCAGTTCTTC.

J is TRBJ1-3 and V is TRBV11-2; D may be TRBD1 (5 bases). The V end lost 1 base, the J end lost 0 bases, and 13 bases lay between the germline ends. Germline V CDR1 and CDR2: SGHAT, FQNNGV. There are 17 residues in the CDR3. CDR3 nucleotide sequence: TGTGCCAGCAGCTTAGTTATGCGGGGGAGCTCTGGAAACACCATATATTTT. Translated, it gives CASSLVMRGSSGNTIYF. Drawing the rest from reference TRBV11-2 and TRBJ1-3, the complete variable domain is EAGVAQSPRYKIIEKRQSVAFWCNPISGHATLYWYQQILGQGPKLLIQFQNNGVVDDSQLPKDRFSAERLKGVDSTLKIQPAKLEDSAVYLCASSLVMRGSSGNTIYFGEGSWLTVV.

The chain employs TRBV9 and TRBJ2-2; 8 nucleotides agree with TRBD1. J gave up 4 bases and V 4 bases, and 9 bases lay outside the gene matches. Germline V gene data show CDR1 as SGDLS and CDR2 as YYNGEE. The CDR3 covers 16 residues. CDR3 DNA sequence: TGTGCCAGCAGCCTCAGGGGAGACAGGGGCACCGGGGAGCTGTTTTTT. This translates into CASSLRGDRGTGELFF.

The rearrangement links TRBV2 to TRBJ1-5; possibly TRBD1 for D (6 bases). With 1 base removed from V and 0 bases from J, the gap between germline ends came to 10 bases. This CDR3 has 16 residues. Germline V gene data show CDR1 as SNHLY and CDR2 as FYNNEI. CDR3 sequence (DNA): TGTGCCAGCAGTGAAGAGGACAGCTATAGCAATCAGCCCCAGCATTTT. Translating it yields CASSEEDSYSNQPQHF.

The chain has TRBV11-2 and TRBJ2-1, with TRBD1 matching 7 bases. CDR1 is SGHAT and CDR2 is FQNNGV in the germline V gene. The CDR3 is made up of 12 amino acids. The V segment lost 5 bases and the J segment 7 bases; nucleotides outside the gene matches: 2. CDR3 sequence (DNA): TGTGCCAGCAGCGTACAGGGGAATGAGCAGTTCTTC. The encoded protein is CASSVQGNEQFF.

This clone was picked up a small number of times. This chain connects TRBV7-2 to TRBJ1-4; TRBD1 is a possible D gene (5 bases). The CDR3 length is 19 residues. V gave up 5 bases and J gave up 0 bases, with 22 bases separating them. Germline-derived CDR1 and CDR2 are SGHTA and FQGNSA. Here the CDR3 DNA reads TGTGCCAGCAGCCCGCCTCCGGGACGCCAAGCTGCAACTAATGAAAAACTGTTTTTT. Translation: CASSPPPGRQAATNEKLFF.

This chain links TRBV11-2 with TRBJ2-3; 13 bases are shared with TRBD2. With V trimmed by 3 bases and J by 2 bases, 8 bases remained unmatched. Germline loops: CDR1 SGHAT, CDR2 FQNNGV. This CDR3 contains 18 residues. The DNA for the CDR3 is TGTGCCAGCAGCTTTACTAGCGGGGGGGCGGGGTCCACAGATACGCAGTATTTT. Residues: CASSFTSGGAGSTDTQYF.